This T cell receptor beta chain stems from a study of cytomegalovirus exposure and HLA in healthy donors. Study details: As an earlier analysis found, 150 million to 200 million T cells yielded about 120 million unique TCR beta sequences. There were some 410 genotyped donors. Of these, roughly 84% fell in the genetic ancestry cluster associated with self-reported Caucasian donors. Study-level results: Immune exposure was documented only through CMV serostatus.

To note about this clone: Its specificity is not known.

Germline V gene data show CDR1 as WSHSY and CDR2 as SAAADI. There are 14 residues in the CDR3. Trimming pared 6 bases from V and 2 bases from J, leaving 12 bases between. Researchers ran the PCR with 60 Vbeta and 13 Jbeta primers. Profiled with immunoSEQ multiplex PCR; TCRdb holds only in-frame clones, not every one. The repertoire has about 160,000 clones, roughly 80% of them found once; the top ten carry about 13%. Whereas donors were nominally healthy upon sampling, unrecorded immune exposures were probable. The TCR comes from a man aged 40-50 years in good health and CMV-seropositive. The chain carries TRBV10-2 and TRBJ2-3; tentative D call: TRBD2 (6 bases). The sample was PBMCs. This chain's CDR3 is CASRRGSDTDTQYF. The CDR3 nucleotides read TGCGCCAGCAGACGGGGGAGTGACACAGATACGCAGTATTTT.